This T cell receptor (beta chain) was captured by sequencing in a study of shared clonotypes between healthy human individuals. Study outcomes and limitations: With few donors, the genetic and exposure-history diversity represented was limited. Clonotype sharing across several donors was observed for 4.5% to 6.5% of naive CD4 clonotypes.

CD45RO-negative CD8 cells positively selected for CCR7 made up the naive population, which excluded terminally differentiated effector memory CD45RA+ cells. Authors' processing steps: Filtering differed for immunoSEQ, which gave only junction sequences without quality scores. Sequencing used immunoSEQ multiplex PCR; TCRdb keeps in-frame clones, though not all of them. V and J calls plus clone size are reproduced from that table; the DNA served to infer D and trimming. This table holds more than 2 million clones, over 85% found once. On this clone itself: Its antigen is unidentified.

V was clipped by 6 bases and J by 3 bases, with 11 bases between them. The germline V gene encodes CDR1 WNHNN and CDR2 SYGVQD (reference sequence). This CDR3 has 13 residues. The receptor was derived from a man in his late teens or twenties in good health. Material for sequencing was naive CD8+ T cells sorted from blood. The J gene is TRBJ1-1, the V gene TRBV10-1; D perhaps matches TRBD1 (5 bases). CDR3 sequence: CASRGTPDTEAFF. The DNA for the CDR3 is TGCGCCAGCAGGGGGACTCCGGACACTGAAGCTTTCTTT.